This TCR beta chain was captured in a study of shared clonotypes between healthy human individuals. The protocol was immunoSEQ multiplex PCR, while the TCRdb copy is restricted to in-frame clones and leaves out a portion. The repertoire holds some 1,400,000 clones, approximately 96% seen once, with 1% to 1.5% in the top ten. V lost 4 bases, J lost 2 bases, and 14 bases lay in between. Per the germline V gene, CDR1 is MGHRA and CDR2 is YSYEKL. This CDR3 spans 15 amino acids. The receptor comes from a man aged 30 to 39 in good health. Material for sequencing was naive CD4+ T cells sorted from blood. Indicated subset: CD45RA+ positively selected. The chain is built from TRBV4-1 and TRBJ2-5; D unclear. CDR3 DNA: TGCGCCAGCAGCCCCCTCGAACGTAGACAAGAGACCCAGTACTTC. This sequence encodes CASSPLERRQETQYF.